A single sample is the source of the 24 T cell receptor beta chains below, sequenced in a study of monozygotic twins with inflammatory bowel disease. With the 5' RACE reads reprocessed, TCRdb shows one record per CDR3 protein and no DNA. The sample includes over 350,000 distinct CDR3 sequences. Sequenced material: blood. The origin of the receptors is a human donor with ulcerative colitis or Crohn's disease, or a healthy co-twin of an affected twin (not recorded which).

This chain links TRBV7-2 with TRBJ1-4; TCRdb reports TRBD1, a call that lacks DNA to check it against. The CDR3 covers 15 residues. The germline CDR1 and CDR2 sequences are SGHTA and FQGNSA. The CDR3 is CASSQRISDSGKLFF.

The rearrangement links TRBV5-1 to TRBJ2-3; the D call of TRBD2 rests on TCRdb alone, since no DNA is present to check it. CDR1 is SGHRS and CDR2 is YFSETQ in the germline V gene. CDR3 length: 13 amino acids. The CDR3 region is CASREESTDTQYF.

V and J are TRBV25-1 and TRBJ2-2; TCRdb picks TRBD1, but there is no DNA to check that call. CDR1 is MGHDK and CDR2 is SYGVNS in the germline V gene. The CDR3 totals 19 residues. CDR3 region: CASSEKLGTGHAGSGELFF.

The CDR3 loop is CASSLELQGYKSTDTQYF. The gene calls are TRBV5-1 and TRBJ2-3; no DNA is available, so the TRBD1 call from TCRdb remains unchecked. Germline loops: CDR1 SGHRS, CDR2 YFSETQ. This CDR3 is built from 18 residues.

V is TRBV7-2 and J is TRBJ1-1; TCRdb's assignment of TRBD1 cannot be checked, as there is no DNA. The CDR3 runs 12 residues. Germline V gene lookup returns CDR1 SGHTA and CDR2 FQGNSA. CDR3 sequence reads: CASSLWGREAFF.

The rearrangement joins TRBV7-3 to TRBJ1-1; TCRdb picks TRBD1, but there is no DNA to check that call. There are 16 residues in the CDR3. Germline-derived CDR1 and CDR2 are SGHTA and FQGTGA. CDR3 region: CASSLTGPGGDTEAFF.

The chain combines TRBV4-3 with TRBJ2-3; no DNA is available, so the TRBD1 call from TCRdb remains unchecked. This CDR3 region has 18 residues. Germline V gives CDR1 LGHNA, CDR2 YSLEER. CDR3: CASSQVRRGDPSTDTQYF.

The chain carries TRBV10-3 and TRBJ2-5; as DNA is missing, the TRBD1 call by TCRdb cannot be tested. Looked up from germline, CDR1 is ENHRY and CDR2 is SYGVKD. The CDR3 loop spans 12 amino acids. The CDR3 reads CAIGTGEETQYF.

This chain joins TRBV5-1 and TRBJ2-2. Germline V gene lookup returns CDR1 SGHRS and CDR2 YFSETQ. This CDR3 region has 17 residues. CDR3: CASGSFMGFENTGELFF.

The chain has TRBV6-2 or TRBV6-3 and TRBJ2-3. CDR3 length: 13 residues. In germline, CDR1 is MNHEY, CDR2 SVGEGT. The CDR3 region is CASSTRMLNTQYF.

J is TRBJ2-5 and V is TRBV7-6; TCRdb lists TRBD2, though no DNA is available to test this call. CDR1 SGHVS and CDR2 FNYEAQ come from the germline V gene. CDR3 length: 14 amino acids. CDR3 sequence reads: CASSFSSGQETQYF.

The rearrangement joins TRBV4-3 to TRBJ1-4; the D gene TCRdb calls, TRBD1, cannot be checked with no DNA. The CDR3 consists of 15 residues. Per germline, CDR1 LGHNA and CDR2 YSLEER. The CDR3 loop is CASSQGGTDNEKLFF.

The chain uses TRBV19 and TRBJ2-2; TCRdb picks TRBD1, but there is no DNA to check that call. Germline V gene data show CDR1 as LNHDA and CDR2 as SQIVND (reference sequence). CDR3 length: 14 amino acids. The CDR3 loop is CASTRTGSDRELFF.

The rearrangement links TRBV5-1 to TRBJ2-1; as DNA is missing, the TRBD1 call by TCRdb cannot be tested. Germline CDR1 SGHRS, CDR2 YFSETQ. The CDR3 extends over 15 amino acids. The CDR3: CASSLRYRGDNEQFF.

V usage is TRBV7-3 and J usage is TRBJ2-2. Germline V gene data show CDR1 as SGHTA and CDR2 as FQGTGA. The CDR3 is 13 amino acids. The CDR3 here is CASRTTNTGELFF. Combining the CDR3 with reference TRBV7-3 and TRBJ2-2 gives the whole variable domain GAGVSQTPSNKVTEKGKYVELRCDPISGHTALYWYRQSLGQGPEFLIYFQGTGAADDSGLPNDRFFAVRPEGSVSTLKIQRTERGDSAVYLCASRTTNTGELFFGEGSRLTVL.

The CDR3 spells CSASLAFMNTEAFF. This chain uses TRBV20-1 with TRBJ1-1. The CDR3 has 14 amino acids. Germline V gene data show CDR1 as DFQATT and CDR2 as SNEGSKA (reference sequence).

The chain links TRBV19 to TRBJ2-5; TCRdb outputs TRBD2, but without DNA this stays unchecked. Germline CDR1 and CDR2: LNHDA and SQIVND (reference sequence). CDR3 length: 13 amino acids. The CDR3 here is CASSIQDSQTQYF.

CDR3 sequence: CASSVGRDRYLYGYTF. This sequence joins TRBV9 and TRBJ1-2. The CDR3 length is 16 residues. Germline assignment: CDR1 SGDLS and CDR2 YYNGEE.

The chain combines TRBV18 with TRBJ2-2; TCRdb designates TRBD1, a call that cannot be tested without DNA. This CDR3 contains 14 residues. CDR1 and CDR2 from the germline V gene are KGHSH and LQKENI. The CDR3 sequence: CASSPQTDTGELFF.

V gene TRBV25-1 combines with J gene TRBJ2-7. The CDR3 consists of 12 residues. Germline CDR1 reads MGHDK; CDR2 reads SYGVNS. The CDR3 here is CASSDYLQEQYF.

The chain is built from TRBV28 and TRBJ2-1; absent DNA, TCRdb's TRBD1 call cannot be checked. Germline V gene sequence: CDR1 MDHEN, CDR2 SYDVKM. This CDR3 is built from 15 residues. The CDR3 loop is CASSFRGGPYNEQFF.

The chain joins TRBV24-1 to TRBJ2-3; TCRdb picks TRBD1, but there is no DNA to check that call. Per the germline V gene, CDR1 is KGHDR and CDR2 is SFDVKD. CDR3 length: 14 amino acids. Here the CDR3 reads CATSEGTGGDTQYF.

The chain has TRBV29-1 and TRBJ1-2; TCRdb lists TRBD1, though no DNA is available to test this call. Germline values: CDR1 SQVTM, CDR2 ANQGSEA. The CDR3 consists of 12 residues. CDR3 region: CSGRQTNYGYTF.

The chain uses TRBV19 and TRBJ2-2. The germline CDR1 and CDR2 sequences are LNHDA and SQIVND (reference sequence). This CDR3 comprises 12 residues. CDR3 amino acids: CASLWDTGELFF.